What follows are 23 T cell receptor beta chains derived from one specimen sequenced in a study of Ad26.COV2.S vaccination and SARS-CoV-2 variants (dated by TCRdb to the early 2020s). The treatment or condition label on this specimen signifies: about 20 received Ad26.COV2.S at low or high dose, single or two shots; a few received placebo; per-sample allocation not given. For vaccine and placebo recipients, repertoires were sequenced using samples collected on day 63 after the first injection. Libraries were made using the immunoSEQ multiplex PCR assay. TCRdb took this table from immuneACCESS and kept in-frame rearrangements with V and J called. Such tables lack part of the clones; where checked against another copy, unresolved V genes explain under half of the gap, and the rest is unexplained. The sample table contains approximately 500,000 clones; only one count was recorded for around 88% of them. The ten most abundant clones make up roughly 13% of the sample.

The specimen was peripheral blood, collected in a trial of Ad26.COV2.S vaccine versus placebo. The receptors derive from a person aged 18-60 years who received the Ad26.COV2.S COVID-19 vaccine or a placebo.

The V call is TRBV7-8, the J call TRBJ2-5, with 8 bases identical to TRBD2. CDR1 and CDR2 (germline): SGHVS, FQNEAQ. Trimming took 2 bases from V and 9 from J; bases not matched to a gene: 17. There are 17 residues in the CDR3. The CDR3 reads CASSLRTSGSLGGAQYF. Written as DNA, the CDR3 is TGTGCCAGCAGCTTAAGGACCAGCGGGAGCCTCGGGGGGGCCCAGTACTTC.

In this sample, this clone turned up once. The rearrangement uses TRBV29-1 and TRBJ2-5; 8 nucleotides match TRBD2. The CDR3 length is 12 residues. V trimming: 7 bases; J trimming: 3 bases; junction bases outside the gene matches: 4. Germline CDR1 SQVTM, CDR2 ANQGSEA. The CDR3 protein is CSAKAGEETQYF. CDR3 nucleotides: TGCAGCGCTAAAGCGGGAGAAGAGACCCAGTACTTC. The full variable domain, with the rest looked up from reference TRBV29-1 and TRBJ2-5, is SAVISQKPSRDICQRGTSLTIQCQVDSQVTMMFWYRQQPGQSLTLIATANQGSEATYESGFVIDKFPISRPNLTFSTLTVSNMSPEDSSIYLCSAKAGEETQYFGPGTRLLVL.

This clone was counted once. The gene calls are TRBV3-1 (or the pseudogene TRBV3-2) and TRBJ1-4; D call uncertain. CDR3 size: 16 residues. Germline V gene data show CDR1 as LGHDT and CDR2 as YNNKEL (reference sequence). Deletions cut 5 bases from V and 5 bases from J, with 18 bases between. CDR3: CASSDHSDGPNEKLFF. The CDR3 DNA reads as TGTGCCAGCAGCGACCATTCGGACGGACCAAATGAAAAACTGTTTTTT.

J is TRBJ1-2 and V is TRBV5-1, with D possibly TRBD1 on 6 matching bases. Germline loops: CDR1 SGHRS, CDR2 YFSETQ. Trimming stripped 0 bases from V and 5 bases from J, with 8 bases between. This CDR3 region has 13 residues. For the CDR3, the DNA is TGCGCCAGCAGCTTGGGGACAGAGTATGGCTACACCTTC. Residues: CASSLGTEYGYTF.

This chain joins TRBV9 and TRBJ1-6, with unresolved D. The length of the CDR3 is 13 residues. Looked up from germline, CDR1 is SGDLS and CDR2 is YYNGEE. V was trimmed by 0 bases and J by 9 bases, leaving 7 bases between them. In nucleotides, the CDR3 is TGTGCCAGCAGCGTAGAACCCAGTTCACCCCTCCACTTT. This encodes CASSVEPSSPLHF.

The chain combines TRBV28 with TRBJ2-5, with D perhaps given as TRBD1 or TRBD2 (7 bases each). This CDR3 has 16 residues. The germline CDR1 and CDR2 sequences are MDHEN and SYDVKM. V was shortened by 6 bases and J by 7 bases, with 24 bases between the two germline ends. The CDR3 spells CASRLTGTAGSGTQYF. The CDR3 nucleotides are TGTGCCAGCAGGCTAACCGGGACAGCGGGGTCGGGGACCCAGTACTTC.

The V gene is TRBV6-6, the J gene TRBJ2-3; D assignment may be TRBD1 or TRBD2 (5 bases each). The CDR3 spans 14 residues. Trimming left V 6 bases short and J 4 bases short, with 14 bases between. Germline V CDR1 and CDR2: MNHNY, SVGAGI (reference sequence). CDR3 coding DNA: TGTGCCAGCAGGGCAAGAGTGGGGGCAGATACGCAGTATTTT. This sequence encodes CASRARVGADTQYF.

The table lists this clone with a few counts. The chain combines TRBV7-8 with TRBJ1-3; maybe TRBD1 (6 bases). The CDR3 is made up of 15 amino acids. Germline CDR1 SGHVS, CDR2 FQNEAQ. V was trimmed by 2 bases and J by 0 bases, leaving 8 bases between them. CDR3 region: CASSLKGGSGNTIYF. DNA for the CDR3: TGTGCCAGCAGCTTAAAAGGGGGCTCTGGAAACACCATATATTTT. Variable domain in full (rest from reference TRBV7-8 and TRBJ1-3): GAGVSQSPRYKVAKRGQDVALRCDPISGHVSLFWYQQALGQGPEFLTYFQNEAQLDKSGLPSDRFFAERPEGSVSTLKIQRTQQEDSAVYLCASSLKGGSGNTIYFGEGSWLTVV.

This clone was seen only a few times. The chain links TRBV18 to TRBJ2-1; perhaps TRBD2 as D (6 bases). V was cut by 1 base and J by 0 bases, with 16 bases left in between. The V gene's germline CDR1 is KGHSH and CDR2 LQKENI. The CDR3 loop spans 18 amino acids. The CDR3 region has the DNA TGTGCCAGCTCACCACTCATGGGCGGGGTTAGCTCCTACAATGAGCAGTTCTTC. It encodes CASSPLMGGVSSYNEQFF.

The chain uses TRBV19 and TRBJ2-3; the D is unclear. Trimming shortened V by 5 bases and J by 1 base, and 19 bases separated the two germline ends. This CDR3 spans 17 amino acids. CDR1 is LNHDA, CDR2 SQIVND, per germline (reference sequence). CDR3 amino acids: CASSRAAAVTRTDTQYF. The CDR3 DNA reads TGTGCCAGTAGTCGGGCGGCGGCAGTAACCCGCACAGATACGCAGTATTTT. Filled out from reference TRBV19 and TRBJ2-3, the complete variable domain reads DGGITQSPKYLFRKEGQNVTLSCEQNLNHDAMYWYRQDPGQGLRLIYYSQIVNDFQKGDIAEGYSVSREKKESFPLTVTSAQKNPTAFYLCASSRAAAVTRTDTQYFGPGTRLTVL.

The chain joins TRBV7-8 to TRBJ2-2, with TRBD2 matching 11 bases. CDR1 is SGHVS and CDR2 is FQNEAQ in the germline V gene. V shed 5 bases and J 7 bases; nucleotides not matched to a gene: 12. The CDR3 length is 17 residues. CDR3 nucleotides: TGTGCCAGCAGCACCCACCGGTCTAGCGGGAGGATCGGGGAGCTGTTTTTT. Protein product: CASSTHRSSGRIGELFF.

This clone was seen a few times. The genes are TRBV28 and TRBJ2-7, with 9 bases fitting TRBD1. The germline CDR1 and CDR2 sequences are MDHEN and SYDVKM. The length of the CDR3 is 20 residues. J was trimmed by 2 bases and V by 3 bases; bases with no gene match: 20. This chain's CDR3 is CASSFPLGQGTSFGTYEQYF. The CDR3 coding sequence is TGTGCCAGCAGTTTCCCCCTGGGACAGGGTACCTCTTTTGGGACCTACGAGCAGTACTTC.

The chain has TRBV6-2 or TRBV6-3 and TRBJ2-5; 10 bases line up with TRBD2. This CDR3 contains 16 residues. Germline CDR1 and CDR2: MNHEY and SVGEGT. V lost 6 bases and J lost 5; bases outside the gene matches: 12. CDR3 amino acids: CASSTNQREGRETQYF. The CDR3 DNA sequence: TGTGCCAGCAGCACCAACCAGCGGGAGGGCCGGGAGACCCAGTACTTC.

The J gene is TRBJ1-2, the V gene TRBV10-3, with 9 nucleotides matching TRBD1. The CDR3 consists of 13 residues. Trimming cost V 10 bases and J 4 bases; bases outside gene matches: 7. Germline V CDR1 and CDR2: ENHRY, SYGVKD. The CDR3 spells CATQGTGTYGYTF. The CDR3 coding sequence is TGTGCCACACAAGGGACAGGGACCTATGGCTACACCTTC.

The rearrangement links TRBV7-2 to TRBJ1-6; D gene unclear. V lost 1 base and J lost 9, with 13 bases in between. The CDR3 consists of 15 residues. The germline V gene encodes CDR1 SGHTA and CDR2 FQGNSA. This CDR3 reads CASSLGTLLTSPLHF. The CDR3 region has the DNA TGTGCCAGCAGCTTAGGGACGCTCCTCACTTCACCCCTCCACTTT. The whole variable domain, remainder taken from reference TRBV7-2 and TRBJ1-6, is GAGVSQSPSNKVTEKGKDVELRCDPISGHTALYWYRQSLGQGLEFLIYFQGNSAPDKSGLPSDRFSAERTGGSVSTLTIQRTQQEDSAVYLCASSLGTLLTSPLHFGNGTRLTVT.

This sequence joins TRBV14 and TRBJ1-2; a possible D gene is TRBD1 (5 bases). The CDR3 length is 16 residues. V was cut by 0 bases and J by 4 bases, with 15 bases left in between. Germline V CDR1 and CDR2: SGHDN, FVKESK. The DNA for the CDR3 is TGTGCCAGCAGCCAAGATTTGGCAGGGTTAGTCTATGGCTACACCTTC. It translates to CASSQDLAGLVYGYTF.

The V gene is TRBV11-2, the J gene TRBJ1-1; a possible D gene is TRBD1 (5 bases). Germline values: CDR1 SGHAT, CDR2 FQNNGV. V was pared by 5 bases and J by 6 bases, with 16 bases between. The CDR3 extends over 14 amino acids. The CDR3 DNA sequence: TGTGCCAGCAGCCTGGGGGGGAGGAGGGCTGAAGCTTTCTTT. It specifies CASSLGGRRAEAFF.

The genes are TRBV7-2 and TRBJ2-5; 9 bases map to TRBD2. This CDR3 comprises 13 residues. Trimming at V came to 6 bases and at J to 5 bases, leaving 4 bases not matched to a gene. In germline, CDR1 is SGHTA, CDR2 FQGNSA. CDR3 DNA sequence: TGTGCCAGCAGTCGTGCGGGGGGGGAGACCCAGTACTTC. Amino acids: CASSRAGGETQYF.

The chain recombines TRBV21-1 with TRBJ1-4; no check of the table's D call, TRBD1, against the DNA was made. TRBV21-1 is a pseudogene. There are 13 residues in the CDR3. The CDR3 coding sequence is TGTGCCAGCAGCAAGGTGGGGCGCGAAAAACTGTTTTTT. Translating gives CASSKVGREKLFF.

The chain employs TRBV30 and TRBJ1-2; a possible D gene is TRBD1 (5 bases). The CDR3 loop spans 12 amino acids. CDR1 and CDR2 from the germline V gene are GTSNPN and SVGIG (reference sequence). Trimming removed 3 bases from V and 3 bases from J, with 8 bases in between. The CDR3 coding sequence is TGTGCCTGGAGGCTCAGGGACTATGGCTACACCTTC. Its translation is CAWRLRDYGYTF.

V gene TRBV6-2 or TRBV6-3 combines with J gene TRBJ2-5; D not certain. The CDR3 is 12 residues long. Trimming took 1 base from V and 8 from J, leaving 8 bases between them. Germline CDR1 is MNHEY and CDR2 is SVGEGT. CDR3 region: CASSYFTGTQYF. The CDR3, as DNA: TGTGCCAGCAGTTACTTCACGGGCACCCAGTACTTC.

There are a few counts of this clone. The chain joins TRBV6-2 or TRBV6-3 to TRBJ2-7, with 12 bases matching TRBD2. The CDR3 has 16 amino acids. The germline CDR1 and CDR2 sequences are MNHEY and SVGEGT. The J segment lost 0 bases and the V segment lost 5 bases, leaving 5 bases of the junction unmatched. This CDR3 is CASSLGLAGPSYEQYF. The CDR3 nucleotides are TGTGCCAGCAGTCTAGGACTAGCGGGGCCCTCCTACGAGCAGTACTTC.

The chain links TRBV10-1 to TRBJ2-7, with 8 bases aligning to TRBD2. Germline V gene data show CDR1 as WNHNN and CDR2 as SYGVQD (reference sequence). The junction had 8 bases not matched to a gene; V was cut back by 8 bases and J by 2 bases. The CDR3 spans 14 residues. DNA of the CDR3: TGCGCCAGCCGGGGGGGGCTACTGACCTACGAGCAGTACTTC. Protein sequence: CASRGGLLTYEQYF.